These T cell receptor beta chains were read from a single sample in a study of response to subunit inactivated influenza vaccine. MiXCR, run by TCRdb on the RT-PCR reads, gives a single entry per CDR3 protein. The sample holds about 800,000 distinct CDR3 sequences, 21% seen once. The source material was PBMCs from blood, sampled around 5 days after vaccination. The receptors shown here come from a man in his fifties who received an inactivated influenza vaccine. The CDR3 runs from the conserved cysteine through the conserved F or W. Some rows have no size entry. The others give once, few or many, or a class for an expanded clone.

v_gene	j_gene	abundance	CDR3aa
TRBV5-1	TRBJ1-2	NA	CASSSDRKYGYTF
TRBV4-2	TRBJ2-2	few	CASSQDLGYTGELFF
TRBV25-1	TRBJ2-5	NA	CASSTRQAIPSQETQYF
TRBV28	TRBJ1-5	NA	CASSVQGPQHF
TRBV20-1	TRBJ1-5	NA	CSAPGGYSNQPQHF
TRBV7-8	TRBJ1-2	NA	CASSFGTGMRSGYTF
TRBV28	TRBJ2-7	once	CASSPSLRGREQYF
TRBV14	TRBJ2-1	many	CASSHLPGLGYNEQFF
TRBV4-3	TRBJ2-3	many	CASSQAGTGYFFSTDTQYF
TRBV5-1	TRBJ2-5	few	CASGPGQAQETQYF
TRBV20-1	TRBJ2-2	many	CSARVPESGGELFF
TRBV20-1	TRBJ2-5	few	CSAVGAKTQYF
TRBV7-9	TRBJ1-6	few	CASSLGTNSPLHF
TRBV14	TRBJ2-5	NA	CASSQLSTQETQYF
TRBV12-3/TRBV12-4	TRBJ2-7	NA	CASRLTDLYF
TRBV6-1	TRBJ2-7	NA	CASRKYYGTGDYYEQYF
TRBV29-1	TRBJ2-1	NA	CSVFRQGSYNEQFF
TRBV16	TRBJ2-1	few	CASSQFGTSGRARFIEQFF
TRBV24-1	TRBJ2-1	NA	CATSDRDRGIHEQFF
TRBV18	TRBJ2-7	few	CANKSYEQYF
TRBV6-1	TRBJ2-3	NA	CASTQTGGGTQYF
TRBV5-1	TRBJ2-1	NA	CASSLVGTGGEQFF
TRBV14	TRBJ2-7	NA	CASSQYYRGLYEQYF
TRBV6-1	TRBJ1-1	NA	CASSGQGYTEAFF
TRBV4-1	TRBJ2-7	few	CASSQGLAGSSQRYEQYF
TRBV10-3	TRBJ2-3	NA	CAISETGDPDTQYF
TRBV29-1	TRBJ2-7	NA	CSVVAGDDYEQYF
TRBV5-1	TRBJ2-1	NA	CASSNTGGPGLAISYNEQFF
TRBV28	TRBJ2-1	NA	CASSFRLDYEQFF
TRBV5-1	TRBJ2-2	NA	CASSWKSLTSGGSNTGELFF
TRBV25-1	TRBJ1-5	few	CASKQTGFNQPQHF
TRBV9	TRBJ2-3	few	CASSVATDTQYF
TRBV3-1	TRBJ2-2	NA	CASSLPTGLDTGELFF
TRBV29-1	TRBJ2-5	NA	CSVGISFLGETQYF
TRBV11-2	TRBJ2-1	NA	CASSLDPYRRQVNNEQFF
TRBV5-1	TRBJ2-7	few	CASSYRQGLYEQYF
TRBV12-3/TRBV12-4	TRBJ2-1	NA	CASSPDIGPYNEQFF
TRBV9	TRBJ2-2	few	CASSFQLGNGELFF
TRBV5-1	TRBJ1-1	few	CASGTVYTEAFF
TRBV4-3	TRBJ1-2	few	CASSQDRNRVGYTF
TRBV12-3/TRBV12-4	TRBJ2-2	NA	CASSAGTGGKTNTGELFF